Listed here is a single TCR beta chain. The length of the CDR3 is 15 residues. Germline-derived CDR1 and CDR2 are SGHDT and YYEEEE. V trimming: 2 bases; J trimming: 6 bases; junction bases outside the gene matches: 7. The sample is drawn from a study of blood T cells in healthy people across ages. Primers used in a second PCR of roughly 6 to 11 cycles were a sample-barcoded 5' primer and a J-beta primer mix. Via MiXCR, TCRdb re-called the 5' RACE reads, giving one row per CDR3 protein. The sample yields approximately 1.5 million distinct CDR3 sequences, roughly 32% seen once. The rearrangement joins TRBV5-6 to TRBJ1-5; 8 bases fit TRBD1. Sequenced material: blood. The receptor comes from a woman in her 30s in good health. Written as DNA, the CDR3 is TGTGCCAGCAGCTTCCAGGGGGCGTTCGGTCAGCCCCAGCATTTT. Translating it yields CASSFQGAFGQPQHF.